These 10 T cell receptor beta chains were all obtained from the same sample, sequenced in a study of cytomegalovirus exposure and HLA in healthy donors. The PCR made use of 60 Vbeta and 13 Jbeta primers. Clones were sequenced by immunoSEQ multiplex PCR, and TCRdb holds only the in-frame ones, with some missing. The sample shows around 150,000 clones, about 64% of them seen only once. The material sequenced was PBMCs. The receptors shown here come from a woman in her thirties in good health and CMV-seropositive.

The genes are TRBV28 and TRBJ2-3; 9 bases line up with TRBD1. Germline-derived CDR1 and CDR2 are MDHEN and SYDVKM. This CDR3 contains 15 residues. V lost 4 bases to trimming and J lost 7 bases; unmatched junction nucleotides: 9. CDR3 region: CASSSIRQGGNTQYF. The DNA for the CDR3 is TGTGCCAGCAGTTCCATAAGACAGGGGGGGAATACGCAGTATTTT.

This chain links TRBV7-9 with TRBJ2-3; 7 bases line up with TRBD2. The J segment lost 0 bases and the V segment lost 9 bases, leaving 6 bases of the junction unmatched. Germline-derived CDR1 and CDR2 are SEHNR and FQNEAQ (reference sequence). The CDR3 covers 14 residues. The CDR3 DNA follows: TGTGCCAGGCAGTCGGGGGGTAGCACAGATACGCAGTATTTT. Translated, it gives CARQSGGSTDTQYF.

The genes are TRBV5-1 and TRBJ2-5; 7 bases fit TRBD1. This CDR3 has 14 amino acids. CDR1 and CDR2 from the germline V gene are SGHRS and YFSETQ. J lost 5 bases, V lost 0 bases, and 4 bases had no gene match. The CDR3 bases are TGCGCCAGCAGCTTGGGACAGGGTTTGGAGACCCAGTACTTC. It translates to CASSLGQGLETQYF.

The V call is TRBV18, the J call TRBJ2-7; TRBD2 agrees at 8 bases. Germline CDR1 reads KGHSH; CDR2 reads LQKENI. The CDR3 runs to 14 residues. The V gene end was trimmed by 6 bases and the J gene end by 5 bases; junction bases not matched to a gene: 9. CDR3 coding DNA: TGTGCCAGCTCCCGGGGGGGGGCGGATCACGAGCAGTACTTC. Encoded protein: CASSRGGADHEQYF. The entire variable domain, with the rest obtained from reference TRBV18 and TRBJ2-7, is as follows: NAGVMQNPRHLVRRRGQEARLRCSPMKGHSHVYWYRQLPEEGLKFMVYLQKENIIDESGMPKERFSAEFPKEGPSILRIQQVVRGDSAAYFCASSRGGADHEQYFGPGTRLTVT.

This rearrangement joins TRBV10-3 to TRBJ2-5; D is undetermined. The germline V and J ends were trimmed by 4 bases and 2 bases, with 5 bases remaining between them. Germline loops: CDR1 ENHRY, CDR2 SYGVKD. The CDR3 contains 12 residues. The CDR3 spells CAISAFQETQYF. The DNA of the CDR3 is TGTGCCATCAGTGCATTTCAAGAGACCCAGTACTTC.

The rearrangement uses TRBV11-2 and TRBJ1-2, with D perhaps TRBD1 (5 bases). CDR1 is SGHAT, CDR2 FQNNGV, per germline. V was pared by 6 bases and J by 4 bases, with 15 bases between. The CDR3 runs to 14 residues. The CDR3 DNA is TGTGCCAGCAGGACAGCCCGAACTACCTATGGCTACACCTTC. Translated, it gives CASRTARTTYGYTF.

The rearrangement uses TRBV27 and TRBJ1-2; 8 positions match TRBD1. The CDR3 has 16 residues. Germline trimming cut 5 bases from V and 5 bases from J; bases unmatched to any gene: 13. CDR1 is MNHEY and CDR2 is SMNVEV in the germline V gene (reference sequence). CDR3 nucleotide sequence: TGTGCCAGCAGTCTAAGGACAGGGCCCATTAAATATGGCTACACCTTC. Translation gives CASSLRTGPIKYGYTF.

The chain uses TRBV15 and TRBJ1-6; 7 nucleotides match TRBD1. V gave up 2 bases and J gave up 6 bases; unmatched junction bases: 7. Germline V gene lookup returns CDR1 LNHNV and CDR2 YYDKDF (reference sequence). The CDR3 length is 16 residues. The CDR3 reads CATSRSWDSFNSPLHF. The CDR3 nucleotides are TGTGCCACCAGCAGATCATGGGACAGTTTTAATTCACCCCTCCACTTT.

The CDR3 loop is CASSLYAGTNYNEQFF. The CDR3 region has the DNA TGCGCCAGCAGCTTGTACGCGGGAACGAACTACAATGAGCAGTTCTTC. J is TRBJ2-1 and V is TRBV5-1; TRBD2 might be the D (6 bases). Trimming left V 1 base short and J 3 bases short, with 14 bases between. Germline V gene sequence: CDR1 SGHRS, CDR2 YFSETQ. The CDR3 extends over 16 amino acids. The variable domain in full, with the rest retrieved from reference TRBV5-1 and TRBJ2-1, is KAGVTQTPRYLIKTRGQQVTLSCSPISGHRSVSWYQQTPGQGLQFLFEYFSETQRNKGNFPGRFSGRQFSNSRSEMNVSTLELGDSALYLCASSLYAGTNYNEQFFGPGTRLTVL.

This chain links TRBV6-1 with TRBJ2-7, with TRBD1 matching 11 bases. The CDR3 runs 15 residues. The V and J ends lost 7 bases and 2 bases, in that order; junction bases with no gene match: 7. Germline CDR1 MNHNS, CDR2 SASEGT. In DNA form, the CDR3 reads TGTGCCAGCAATATCCGGGACAGGGGGACCTACGAGCAGTACTTC. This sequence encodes CASNIRDRGTYEQYF.